This T cell receptor (beta chain) was sequenced for a study of cytomegalovirus exposure and HLA in healthy donors. Study findings and constraints: Analyses of presence and absence presupposed an approximately uniform sequencing depth across donors. The authors confirmed in vitro that a few CMV-associated chains were specific for CMV antigens.

The PCR made use of 60 Vbeta and 13 Jbeta primers. TCRdb's copy holds only in-frame clones and misses some; the assay was immunoSEQ multiplex PCR. The data hold 110,000 to 150,000 clones, with less than 9.5% observed a single time. Germline trimming cut 5 bases from V and 4 bases from J; bases unmatched to any gene: 8. This CDR3 has 15 residues. Germline CDR1 SEHNR, CDR2 FQNEAQ (reference sequence). This clone was picked up a small number of times. Its cognate antigen is unknown. The clonotype originates from a male donor in good health and CMV-seronegative. The chain is built from TRBV7-9 and TRBJ2-5; 9 positions match TRBD1. The sample taken for sequencing was PBMCs. CDR3 residues: CASSPLQTGGETQYF. The CDR3 coding sequence is TGTGCCAGCAGCCCGCTACAGACAGGGGGAGAGACCCAGTACTTC. The variable domain in full, with the rest retrieved from reference TRBV7-9 and TRBJ2-5, is DTGVSQNPRHKITKRGQNVTFRCDPISEHNRLYWYRQTLGQGPEFLTYFQNEAQLEKSRLLSDRFSAERPKGSFSTLEIQRTEQGDSAMYLCASSPLQTGGETQYFGPGTRLLVL.